The clone carrying this T cell receptor (beta chain) appeared a few times. The antigen is not known. The data stem from a study of T cell repertoires in cytomegalovirus infection. TCRdb re-analysed the reads in MiXCR, keeping a single row per CDR3 protein. The sample consists of fewer than 950,000 distinct CDR3 sequences, around a third of them appearing once. The sequence was obtained from a human donor in good health (CMV status not recorded). Some clones in this sample may be carry-over from other donors' samples. The sample in question was cultured CD8+ T cells from PBMCs, obtained from culture after CMV antigen stimulation.

CDR3 sequence (DNA): TGTGCCAGCAGCTTAGCATCGTGGGCAGGGGGCACCCGCGATGGCTACACCTTC. Protein product: CASSLASWAGGTRDGYTF. V and J are TRBV7-2 and TRBJ1-2, with TRBD1 identical over 8 bases. V lost 0 bases, J lost 6 bases, and 15 bases stayed unmatched. This CDR3 is built from 18 residues. Germline CDR1 reads SGHTA; CDR2 reads FQGNSA.